One sample yielded the 19 T cell receptor beta chains listed below, sequenced in a study of CD8+ T cells in alopecia areata. In each case, RNA was isolated and then reverse transcribed into cDNA as the sequencing template. The table came from immunoSEQ multiplex PCR; TCRdb's copy has only in-frame clones and leaves some out. The table has 200,000 or so clones, roughly 44% seen once. Treatment: oral pan-JAK inhibitor, 5-10 mg twice daily. The source was CD4+ T cells sorted from blood, collected at approximately week 36, from a patient treated with tofacitinib. The receptors come from a human donor with alopecia areata.

V and J are TRBV7-2 and TRBJ2-3, with TRBD2 as a possible D gene (5 bases). Trimming left V 4 bases short and J 0 bases short, with 20 bases between. The germline V gene encodes CDR1 SGHTA and CDR2 FQGNSA. The CDR3 covers 18 residues. For the CDR3, the DNA is TGTGCCAGCAGCTCCCAACGGGTAGCGTCGAGAAGCACAGATACGCAGTATTTT. It encodes CASSSQRVASRSTDTQYF.

This clone was counted only a few times. The genes are TRBV5-1 and TRBJ2-2; D is uncertain. The germline CDR1 and CDR2 sequences are SGHRS and YFSETQ. Trimming left V 6 bases short and J 0 bases short, with 0 bases between. CDR3 length: 11 amino acids. CDR3 protein: CASTNTGELFF. The DNA for the CDR3 is TGCGCCAGCACGAACACCGGGGAGCTGTTTTTT.

The chain joins TRBV29-1 to TRBJ1-1; D gene uncertain. There are 13 residues in the CDR3. Per the germline V gene, CDR1 is SQVTM and CDR2 is ANQGSEA. DNA for the CDR3: TGCACAGCCTACTCTCCAGGAAACACTGAAGCTTTCTTT. This sequence encodes CTAYSPGNTEAFF. Looking up the rest from reference TRBV29-1 and TRBJ1-1 gives the full variable domain: SAVISQKPSRDICQRGTSLTIQCQVDSQVTMMFWYRQQPGQSLTLIATANQGSEATYESGFVIDKFPISRPNLTFSTLTVSNMSPEDSSIYLCTAYSPGNTEAFFGQGTRLTVV.

The chain uses TRBV7-9 and TRBJ2-7; 7 bases are shared with TRBD2. The CDR3 is 16 residues long. Unmatched junction bases numbered 14, after V lost 3 bases and J lost 6 bases. From germline, CDR1 is SEHNR and CDR2 FQNEAQ (reference sequence). CDR3 residues: CASSFSGSGTVSEQYF. For the CDR3, the DNA is TGTGCCAGCAGCTTTTCGGGCAGCGGGACGGTGTCCGAGCAGTACTTC. The full variable domain, in which reference TRBV7-9 and TRBJ2-7 provide the parts outside the CDR3, is DTGVSQNPRHKITKRGQNVTFRCDPISEHNRLYWYRQTLGQGPEFLTYFQNEAQLEKSRLLSDRFSAERPKGSFSTLEIQRTEQGDSAMYLCASSFSGSGTVSEQYFGPGTRLTVT.

This chain links TRBV4-1 with TRBJ2-5, with D possibly TRBD2 on 6 matching bases. Trimming cost V 4 bases and J 5 bases, with 14 bases left between them. The V gene's germline CDR1 is MGHRA and CDR2 YSYEKL. The CDR3 length is 14 residues. In DNA form, the CDR3 reads TGCGCCAGCAGCCTCGACGGGGGTGGGGAGACCCAGTACTTC. This encodes CASSLDGGGETQYF.

The CDR3: CASSTEGRVVDTEAFF. The DNA for the CDR3 is TGTGCCAGTAGTACCGAGGGTAGGGTCGTTGACACTGAAGCTTTCTTT. The chain uses TRBV19 and TRBJ1-1; D remains unclear. This CDR3 comprises 16 residues. Deletions cut 4 bases from V and 3 bases from J, with 18 bases between. Germline V lookup: CDR1 LNHDA, CDR2 SQIVND (reference sequence).

The chain couples TRBV7-9 to TRBJ2-7; either TRBD1 or TRBD2 may supply D (5 bases each). The germline CDR1 and CDR2 sequences are SEHNR and FQNEAQ (reference sequence). There are 13 residues in the CDR3. Trimming took off 3 bases at V and 2 bases at J, with 8 bases between the two ends. The CDR3, as DNA: TGTGCCAGCAGCTTGGGGGTTCCCTACGAGCAGTACTTC. This translates into CASSLGVPYEQYF.

As regards this clone: Other nucleotide sequences from this sample produce the same CDR3. The chain uses TRBV18 and TRBJ2-7; D gene ambiguous. CDR1 is KGHSH and CDR2 is LQKENI in the germline V gene. The V gene lost 3 bases and the J gene lost 2 bases, with 5 bases spanning the gap. This CDR3 spans 12 amino acids. The CDR3 loop is CASSPGPYEQYF. CDR3 sequence (DNA): TGTGCCAGCTCACCCGGACCCTACGAGCAGTACTTC.

This clone was detected only a few times. For the CDR3, the DNA is TGCAGCGGGGACCAGGGGTACGGCTACACCTTC. Its translation: CSGDQGYGYTF. This chain links TRBV29-1 with TRBJ1-2; D is possibly TRBD1 (6 bases). CDR1 and CDR2 (germline): SQVTM, ANQGSEA. V was trimmed by 7 bases and J by 8 bases, leaving 14 bases between them. The CDR3 length is 11 residues.

This clone was picked up a small number of times. The V call is TRBV5-1, the J call TRBJ2-3; possible D gene TRBD1, 5 bases. CDR3 length: 16 amino acids. CDR1 and CDR2 (germline): SGHRS, YFSETQ. Between the trimmed V and J ends, which lost 0 bases and 3 bases, there was a span of 14 bases. The CDR3 reads CASSLVIAGLTDTQYF. CDR3 nucleotides: TGCGCCAGCAGCTTGGTGATTGCAGGGTTGACAGATACGCAGTATTTT.

This clone was detected a few times. This sequence joins TRBV14 and TRBJ1-1; no clear D gene. Trimming took off 0 bases at V and 1 base at J, with 9 bases between the two ends. CDR1 and CDR2 (germline): SGHDN, FVKESK. This CDR3 spans 15 amino acids. This CDR3 is CASSQEWGGNTEAFF. CDR3 nucleotide sequence: TGTGCCAGCAGCCAAGAATGGGGAGGGAACACTGAAGCTTTCTTT.

The V gene is TRBV30, the J gene TRBJ2-2; D gene unclear. The CDR3 length is 11 residues. The germline V and J ends were trimmed by 3 bases and 5 bases, with 4 bases remaining between them. CDR1 and CDR2 (germline): GTSNPN, SVGIG (reference sequence). CDR3 amino acids: CAWRRTGELFF. CDR3 in DNA: TGTGCCTGGAGGCGAACCGGGGAGCTGTTTTTT.

This CDR3 is CASSGPNREAFF. CDR3 coding DNA: TGTGCCAGCAGCGGGCCGAACAGGGAAGCTTTCTTT. The genes are TRBV5-4 and TRBJ1-1, with D possibly matching TRBD1 (5 bases). This CDR3 has 12 amino acids. V gave up 4 bases and J gave up 8 bases, with 12 bases separating them. Germline CDR1 and CDR2: SGHNT and YYREEE (reference sequence).

This clone was seen a few times. V is TRBV7-2 and J is TRBJ2-7, with a weak D call TRBD2 (6 bases). Germline V gene lookup returns CDR1 SGHTA and CDR2 FQGNSA. The CDR3 runs to 13 residues. V was pared by 5 bases and J by 1 base, with 9 bases between. As DNA, the CDR3 is TGTGCCAGCAGCCGGGACTTTTCCTACGAGCAGTACTTC. This codes for CASSRDFSYEQYF.

The rearrangement uses TRBV7-2 and TRBJ2-7; D gene ambiguous. V shed 5 bases and J shed 0 bases, with 8 bases lying between them. Germline CDR1 is SGHTA and CDR2 is FQGNSA. CDR3 size: 13 residues. CDR3 nucleotide sequence: TGTGCCAGCAGCATAAGTACCTCCTACGAGCAGTACTTC. Protein: CASSISTSYEQYF.

This clone was recorded a few times. A read error may account for a junction end that differs from germline. The chain couples TRBV7-7 to TRBJ2-2; the D gene could be TRBD1 or TRBD2 (5 bases each). There are 14 residues in the CDR3. Germline V gives CDR1 SSHAT, CDR2 FNYEAQ (reference sequence). The CDR3 DNA reads as TGTGCTAGCAGCTCCGGGACCTACACCGGGGAGCTGTTTTTT. Its translation is CASSSGTYTGELFF.

The chain is built from TRBV5-1 and TRBJ1-2, with D possibly TRBD1 on 5 matching bases. In germline, CDR1 is SGHRS, CDR2 YFSETQ. The CDR3 loop spans 14 amino acids. V lost 0 bases to trimming and J lost 4 bases, with 10 bases between them. The CDR3 loop is CASSLGQTFYGYTF. Written as DNA, the CDR3 is TGCGCCAGCAGCTTGGGACAGACCTTCTATGGCTACACCTTC. The variable domain in full, with the rest retrieved from reference TRBV5-1 and TRBJ1-2, is KAGVTQTPRYLIKTRGQQVTLSCSPISGHRSVSWYQQTPGQGLQFLFEYFSETQRNKGNFPGRFSGRQFSNSRSEMNVSTLELGDSALYLCASSLGQTFYGYTFGSGTRLTVV.

CDR3 protein: CASSPPDRRYEQYF. The CDR3 bases are TGTGCCAGCTCACCACCGGACCGTCGCTACGAGCAGTACTTC. The rearrangement joins TRBV18 to TRBJ2-7; no reliable D call. CDR1 is KGHSH and CDR2 is LQKENI in the germline V gene. The CDR3 totals 14 residues. V was pared by 0 bases and J by 3 bases, with 9 bases between.

The rearrangement links TRBV14 to TRBJ1-2; D perhaps matches TRBD1 (5 bases). The CDR3 is 14 residues long. Germline CDR1 SGHDN, CDR2 FVKESK. Deletions cut 4 bases from V and 5 bases from J, with 14 bases between. In DNA form, the CDR3 reads TGTGCCAGCAGCCCCGCGGGACGGATTTATGGCTACACCTTC. The encoded protein is CASSPAGRIYGYTF.